This T cell receptor beta chain was documented in a study of blood T cell repertoires in COVID-19. At the level of the study: Samples came from the United States, Italy and Spain, spanning acute and convalescent COVID-19. PBMCs, B-cell-depleted T cells, or T cells provided the cDNA or gDNA that made up the material.

The CDR3 loop spans 13 amino acids. CDR1 and CDR2 from the germline V gene are SEHNR and FQNEAQ (reference sequence). The ends were cut back, 1 base at V and 5 bases at J, with 8 bases in the middle. Profiled with immunoSEQ multiplex PCR; TCRdb holds only in-frame clones, not every one. The sample lists around 81,000 clones, around nine tenths occurring once. The chain uses TRBV7-9 and TRBJ1-1; weak D call: TRBD1 (6 bases). Source material: peripheral blood. The receptor's source is an older woman with acute or convalescent COVID-19. The DNA for the CDR3 is TGTGCCAGCAGCTTAGGAGGGGGAACTGAAGCTTTCTTT. As protein: CASSLGGGTEAFF.